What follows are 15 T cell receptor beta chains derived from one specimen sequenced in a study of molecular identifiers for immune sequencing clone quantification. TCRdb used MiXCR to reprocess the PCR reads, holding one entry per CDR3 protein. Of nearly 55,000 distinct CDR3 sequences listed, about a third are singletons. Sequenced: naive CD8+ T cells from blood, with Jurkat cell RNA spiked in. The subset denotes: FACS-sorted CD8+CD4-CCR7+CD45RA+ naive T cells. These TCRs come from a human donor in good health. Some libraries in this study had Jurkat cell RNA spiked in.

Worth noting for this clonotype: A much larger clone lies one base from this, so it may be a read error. CDR3 amino acids: CASSSLENTEAFF. The CDR3 nucleotides read TGTGCCAGCAGCTCTCTGGAGAACACTGAAGCTTTCTTT. This rearrangement joins TRBV7-9 to TRBJ1-1; no clear D gene. The CDR3 consists of 13 residues. V lost 4 bases and J lost 1, with 7 bases in between. Germline CDR1 SEHNR, CDR2 FQNEAQ (reference sequence).

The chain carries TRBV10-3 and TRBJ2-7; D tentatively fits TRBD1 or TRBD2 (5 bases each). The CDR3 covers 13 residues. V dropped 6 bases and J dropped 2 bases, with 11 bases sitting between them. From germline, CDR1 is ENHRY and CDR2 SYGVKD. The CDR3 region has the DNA TGTGCCATCAGGGGGGACGGAACCTACGAGCAGTACTTC. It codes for CAIRGDGTYEQYF.

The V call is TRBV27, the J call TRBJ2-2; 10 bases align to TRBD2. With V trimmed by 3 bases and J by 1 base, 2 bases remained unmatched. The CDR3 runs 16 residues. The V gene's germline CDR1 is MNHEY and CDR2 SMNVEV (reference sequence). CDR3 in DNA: TGTGCCAGCAGTTTGGGACTAGCGATGAACACCGGGGAGCTGTTTTTT. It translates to CASSLGLAMNTGELFF.

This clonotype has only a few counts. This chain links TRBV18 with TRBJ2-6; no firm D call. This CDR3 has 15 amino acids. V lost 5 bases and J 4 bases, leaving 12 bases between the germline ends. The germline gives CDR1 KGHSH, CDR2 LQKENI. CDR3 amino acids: CASSLYATGANVLTF. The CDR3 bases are TGTGCCAGCTCATTATACGCCACAGGGGCCAACGTCCTGACTTTC.

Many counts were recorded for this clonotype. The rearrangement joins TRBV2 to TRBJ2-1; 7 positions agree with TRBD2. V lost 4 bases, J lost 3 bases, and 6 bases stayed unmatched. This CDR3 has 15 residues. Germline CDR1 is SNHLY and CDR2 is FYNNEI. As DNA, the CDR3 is TGTGCCAGCAGTGCACCTGGCGGGAGCTACAATGAGCAGTTCTTC. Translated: CASSAPGGSYNEQFF.

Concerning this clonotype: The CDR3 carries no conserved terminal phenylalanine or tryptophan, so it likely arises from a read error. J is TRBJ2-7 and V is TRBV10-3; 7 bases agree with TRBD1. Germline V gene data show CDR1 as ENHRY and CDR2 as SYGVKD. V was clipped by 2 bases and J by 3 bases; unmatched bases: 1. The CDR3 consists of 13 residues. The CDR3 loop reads CAISEGTDYEQYL. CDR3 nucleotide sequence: TGTGCCATCAGTGAGGGGACAGACTACGAGCAGTACTTA.

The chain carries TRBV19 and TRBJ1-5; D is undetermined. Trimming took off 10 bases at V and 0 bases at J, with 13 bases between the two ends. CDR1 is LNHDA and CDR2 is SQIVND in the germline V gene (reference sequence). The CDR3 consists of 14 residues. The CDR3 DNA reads TGTGCCACCCGGACCCCATATAGCAATCAGCCCCAGCATTTT. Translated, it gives CATRTPYSNQPQHF.

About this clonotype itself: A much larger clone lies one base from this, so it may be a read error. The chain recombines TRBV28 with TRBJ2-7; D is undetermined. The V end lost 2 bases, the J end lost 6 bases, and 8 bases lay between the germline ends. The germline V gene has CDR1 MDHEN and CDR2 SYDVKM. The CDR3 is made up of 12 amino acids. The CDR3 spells CASSLPGFEQYF. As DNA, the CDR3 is TGTGCCAGCAGTTTACCCGGATTCGAGCAGTACTTC.

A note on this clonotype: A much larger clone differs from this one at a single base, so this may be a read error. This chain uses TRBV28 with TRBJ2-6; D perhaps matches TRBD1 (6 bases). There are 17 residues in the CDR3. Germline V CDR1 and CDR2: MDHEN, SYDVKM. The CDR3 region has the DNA TGTGCCAGCACCGAAACAAACAGGGTGACTGGGGCCAACGTCCAGACTTTC. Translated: CASTETNRVTGANVQTF.

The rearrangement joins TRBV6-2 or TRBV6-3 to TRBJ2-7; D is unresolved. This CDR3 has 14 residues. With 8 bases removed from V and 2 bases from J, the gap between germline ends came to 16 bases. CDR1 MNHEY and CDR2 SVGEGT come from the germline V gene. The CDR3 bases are TGTGCCAGCCACGACGGGCTATTAACCTACGAGCAGTACTTC. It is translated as CASHDGLLTYEQYF.

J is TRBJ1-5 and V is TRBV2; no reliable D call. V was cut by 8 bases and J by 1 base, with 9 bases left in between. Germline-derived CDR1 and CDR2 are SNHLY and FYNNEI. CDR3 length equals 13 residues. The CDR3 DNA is TGTGCCAGCGGCTCCGGGAGCAATCAGCCCCAGCATTTT. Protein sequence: CASGSGSNQPQHF.

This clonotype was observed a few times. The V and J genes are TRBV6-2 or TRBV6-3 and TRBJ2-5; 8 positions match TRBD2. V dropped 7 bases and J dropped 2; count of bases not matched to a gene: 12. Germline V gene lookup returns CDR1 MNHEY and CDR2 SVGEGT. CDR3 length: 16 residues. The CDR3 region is CASTELAETTQETQYF. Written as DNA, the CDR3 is TGTGCCAGCACGGAACTAGCGGAGACAACACAAGAGACCCAGTACTTC.

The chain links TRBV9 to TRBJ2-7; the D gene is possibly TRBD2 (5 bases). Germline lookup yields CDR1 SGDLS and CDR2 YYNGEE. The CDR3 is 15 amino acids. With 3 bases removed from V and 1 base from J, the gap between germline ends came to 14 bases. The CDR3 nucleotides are TGTGCCAGCAGCGCCGGACTTCTGACTTCCTACGAGCAGTACTTC. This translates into CASSAGLLTSYEQYF.

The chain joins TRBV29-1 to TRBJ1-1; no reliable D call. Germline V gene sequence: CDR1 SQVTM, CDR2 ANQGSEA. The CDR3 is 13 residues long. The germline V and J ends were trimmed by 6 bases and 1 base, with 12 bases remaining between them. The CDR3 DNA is TGCAGCGTGACCTCGGGGAGGAACACTGAAGCTTTCTTT. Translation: CSVTSGRNTEAFF.

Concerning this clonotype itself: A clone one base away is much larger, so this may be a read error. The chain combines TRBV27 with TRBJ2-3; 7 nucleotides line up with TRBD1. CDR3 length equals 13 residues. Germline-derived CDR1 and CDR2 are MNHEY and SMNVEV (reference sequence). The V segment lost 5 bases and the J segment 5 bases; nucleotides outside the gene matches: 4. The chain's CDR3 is CASSITGEDTQYF. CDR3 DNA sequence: TGTGCCAGCAGTATTACAGGGGAAGATACGCAGTATTTT.